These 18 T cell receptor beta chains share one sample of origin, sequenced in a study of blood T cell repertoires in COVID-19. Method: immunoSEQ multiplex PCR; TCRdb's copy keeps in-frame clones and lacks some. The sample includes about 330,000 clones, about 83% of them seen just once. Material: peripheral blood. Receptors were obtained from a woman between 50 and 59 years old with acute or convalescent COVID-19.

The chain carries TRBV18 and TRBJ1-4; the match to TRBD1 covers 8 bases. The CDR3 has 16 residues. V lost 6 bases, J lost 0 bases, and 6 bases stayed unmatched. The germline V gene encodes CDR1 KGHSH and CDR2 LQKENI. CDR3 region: CASSEDRVATNEKLFF. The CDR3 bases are TGTGCCAGCTCCGAGGACAGGGTCGCAACTAATGAAAAACTGTTTTTT.

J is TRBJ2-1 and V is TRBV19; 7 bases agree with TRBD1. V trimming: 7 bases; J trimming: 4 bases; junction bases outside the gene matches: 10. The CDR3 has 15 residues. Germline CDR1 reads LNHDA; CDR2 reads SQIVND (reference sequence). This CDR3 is CASTPDRAQYNEQFF. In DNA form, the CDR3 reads TGTGCCAGTACCCCCGACAGGGCCCAGTACAATGAGCAGTTCTTC.

The CDR3 nucleotides are TGTGCCAGCAGCCTGACAGGGTTTACTGAAAAACTGTTTTTT. Amino acids: CASSLTGFTEKLFF. This sequence joins TRBV7-8 and TRBJ1-4, with 7 bases that match TRBD1. CDR1 is SGHVS, CDR2 FQNEAQ, per germline. Losses at the gene ends were 5 bases for V and 7 bases for J; bases not matched to a gene: 7. The CDR3 has 14 residues.

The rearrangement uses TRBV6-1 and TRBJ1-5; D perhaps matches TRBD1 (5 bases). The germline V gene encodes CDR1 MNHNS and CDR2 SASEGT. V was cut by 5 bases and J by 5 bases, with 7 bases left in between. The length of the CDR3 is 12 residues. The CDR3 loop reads CASSFRDQPQHF. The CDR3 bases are TGTGCCAGCAGTTTCAGGGATCAGCCCCAGCATTTT.

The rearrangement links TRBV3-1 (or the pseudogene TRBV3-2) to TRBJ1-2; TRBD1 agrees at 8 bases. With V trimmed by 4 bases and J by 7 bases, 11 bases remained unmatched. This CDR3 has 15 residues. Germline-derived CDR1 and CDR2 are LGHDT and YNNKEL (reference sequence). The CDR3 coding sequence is TGTGCCAGCAGCCCCCGGACAGGGAGGAGCGGTGGCTACACCTTC. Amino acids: CASSPRTGRSGGYTF.

Here the CDR3 DNA reads TGTGCCAGCAGCTTAGCAGCGGCCGCCTACGAGCAGTACTTC. The encoded protein is CASSLAAAAYEQYF. The chain recombines TRBV7-9 with TRBJ2-7, with D possibly being TRBD2 (5 bases). In germline, CDR1 is SEHNR, CDR2 FQNEAQ (reference sequence). V was cut by 0 bases and J by 2 bases, with 8 bases left in between. The CDR3 sequence is 14 residues long.

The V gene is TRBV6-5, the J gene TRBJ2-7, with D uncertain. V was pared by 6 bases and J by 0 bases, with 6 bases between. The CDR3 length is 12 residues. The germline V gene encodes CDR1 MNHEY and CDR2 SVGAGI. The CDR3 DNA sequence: TGTGCCAGCAGCGATAGCTCCTACGAGCAGTACTTC. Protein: CASSDSSYEQYF.

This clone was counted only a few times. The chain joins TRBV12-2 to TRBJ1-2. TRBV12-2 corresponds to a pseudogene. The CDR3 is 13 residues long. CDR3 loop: CASPPSDYGGYTF. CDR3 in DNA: TGTGCAAGTCCCCCCTCGGACTACGGTGGCTACACCTTC.

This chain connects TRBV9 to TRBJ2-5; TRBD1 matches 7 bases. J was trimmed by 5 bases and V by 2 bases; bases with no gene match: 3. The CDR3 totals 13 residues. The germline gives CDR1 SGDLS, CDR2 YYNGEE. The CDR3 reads CASSVGQFETQYF. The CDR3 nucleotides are TGTGCCAGCAGCGTGGGACAGTTCGAGACCCAGTACTTC.

CDR3 bases: TGTGCCAGCTCACCAGTCACAGGTCTTTCGGGAAACACCATATATTTT. Its translation: CASSPVTGLSGNTIYF. The rearrangement links TRBV18 to TRBJ1-3, with D perhaps TRBD1 (5 bases). CDR3 length: 16 residues. Trimming shortened V by 2 bases and J by 4 bases, and 15 bases separated the two germline ends. Germline V CDR1 and CDR2: KGHSH, LQKENI.

CDR3 region: CASSLPGSAFEQYF. The CDR3 bases are TGTGCCAGCAGCTTGCCCGGGAGCGCCTTCGAGCAGTACTTC. This rearrangement joins TRBV5-6 to TRBJ2-7, with D possibly TRBD2 on 6 matching bases. The CDR3 length is 14 residues. Germline CDR1 and CDR2: SGHDT and YYEEEE. V was shortened by 1 base and J by 6 bases, with 14 bases between the two germline ends.

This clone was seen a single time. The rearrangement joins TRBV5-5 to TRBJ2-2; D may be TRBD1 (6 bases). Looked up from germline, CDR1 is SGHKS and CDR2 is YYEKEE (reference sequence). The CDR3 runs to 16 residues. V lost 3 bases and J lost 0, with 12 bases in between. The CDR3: CASSWAGAANTGELFF. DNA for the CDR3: TGTGCCAGCAGCTGGGCAGGGGCTGCGAACACCGGGGAGCTGTTTTTT.

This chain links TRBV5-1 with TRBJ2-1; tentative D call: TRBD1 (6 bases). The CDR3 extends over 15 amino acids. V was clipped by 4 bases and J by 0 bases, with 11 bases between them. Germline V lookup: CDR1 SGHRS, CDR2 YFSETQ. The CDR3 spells CASSTTGSSYNEQFF. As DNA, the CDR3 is TGCGCCAGCAGCACAACAGGGAGCTCCTACAATGAGCAGTTCTTC.

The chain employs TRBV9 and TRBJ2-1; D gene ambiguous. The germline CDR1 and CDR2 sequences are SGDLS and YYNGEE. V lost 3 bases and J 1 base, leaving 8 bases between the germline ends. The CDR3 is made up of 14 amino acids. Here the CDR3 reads CASSGQPSYNEQFF. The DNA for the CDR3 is TGTGCCAGCAGCGGGCAACCGTCCTACAATGAGCAGTTCTTC.

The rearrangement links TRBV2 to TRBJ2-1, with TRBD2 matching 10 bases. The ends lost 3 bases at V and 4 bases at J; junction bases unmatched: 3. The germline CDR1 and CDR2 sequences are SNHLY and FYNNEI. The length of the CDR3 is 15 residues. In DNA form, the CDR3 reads TGTGCCAGCAGTGAGGGGACTAGCGAGTACAATGAGCAGTTCTTC. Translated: CASSEGTSEYNEQFF.

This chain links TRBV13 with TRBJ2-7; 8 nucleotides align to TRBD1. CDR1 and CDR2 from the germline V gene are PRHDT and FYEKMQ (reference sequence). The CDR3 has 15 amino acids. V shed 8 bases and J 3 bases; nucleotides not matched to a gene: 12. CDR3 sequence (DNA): TGTGCCAGCGGCCCGCAGGACAGGGCTTTCTACGAGCAGTACTTC. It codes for CASGPQDRAFYEQYF.

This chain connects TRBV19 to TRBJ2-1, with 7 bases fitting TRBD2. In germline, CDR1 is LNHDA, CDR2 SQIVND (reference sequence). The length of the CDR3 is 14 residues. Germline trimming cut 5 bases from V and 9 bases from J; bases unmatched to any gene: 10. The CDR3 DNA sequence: TGTGCCAGTAGTCCCCAGGCGGGAGCCGGTGAGCAGTTCTTC. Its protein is CASSPQAGAGEQFF.

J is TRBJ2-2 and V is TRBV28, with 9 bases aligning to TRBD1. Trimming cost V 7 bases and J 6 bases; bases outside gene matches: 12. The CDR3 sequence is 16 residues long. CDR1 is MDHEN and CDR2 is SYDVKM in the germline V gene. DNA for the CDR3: TGTGCCAGCACGAAATGGGGGGACAGGGAGTCCGGGGAGCTGTTTTTT. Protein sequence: CASTKWGDRESGELFF.